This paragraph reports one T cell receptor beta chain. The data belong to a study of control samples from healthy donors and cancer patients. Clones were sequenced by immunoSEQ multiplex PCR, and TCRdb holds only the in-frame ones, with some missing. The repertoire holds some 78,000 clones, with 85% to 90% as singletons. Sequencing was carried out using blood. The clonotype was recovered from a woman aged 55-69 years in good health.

The CDR3 bases are TGTGCCAGCAGCCAAGACTACACAGGGTACAATGAGCAGTTCTTC. Protein: CASSQDYTGYNEQFF. The chain recombines TRBV4-2 with TRBJ2-1; the D gene is possibly TRBD1 (6 bases). Trimming stripped 0 bases from V and 4 bases from J, with 10 bases between. CDR1 and CDR2 (germline): LGHNA, YNFKEQ. There are 15 residues in the CDR3.